These 6 T cell receptor beta chains came from one sample sequenced in a study of T-cell reconstitution after alpha-beta-depleted transplantation in children. Unique molecular identifiers were used to barcode this TCRbeta library. Using its own MiXCR run on the PCR reads, TCRdb lists one record per CDR3 protein. The table records some 400,000 distinct CDR3 sequences, approximately 20% of them present only once. The specimen was PBMCs from the stem cell graft donor, collected from the stem cell graft. These TCRs come from a human donor who donated a stem cell graft to a child with acute myeloid leukemia.

This clonotype showed up many times. V gene TRBV5-1 combines with J gene TRBJ2-3, with 8 bases that match TRBD2. The length of the CDR3 is 16 residues. The germline CDR1 and CDR2 sequences are SGHRS and YFSETQ. Trimming cost V 4 bases and J 0 bases; bases outside gene matches: 7. In DNA, the CDR3 is TGCGCCAGCAGCCCTAAACTAGCGGCTAGCACAGATACGCAGTATTTT. This translates into CASSPKLAASTDTQYF.

This clonotype was counted ten times or more. This chain connects TRBV4-1 to TRBJ2-7; TRBD1 matches at 7 bases. This CDR3 is built from 15 residues. Looked up from germline, CDR1 is MGHRA and CDR2 is YSYEKL. V shed 6 bases and J 5 bases; nucleotides not matched to a gene: 13. CDR3 sequence (DNA): TGCGCCAGCAGTCAATCCCCCGGGACAGTGGACGAGCAGTACTTC. Encoded protein: CASSQSPGTVDEQYF.

V and J are TRBV5-5 and TRBJ2-5; the D is unclear. CDR3 length: 12 amino acids. The germline gives CDR1 SGHKS, CDR2 YYEKEE (reference sequence). V was pared by 5 bases and J by 1 base, with 6 bases between. Here the CDR3 reads CASSTTQETQYF. CDR3 bases: TGTGCCAGCAGTACTACCCAAGAGACCCAGTACTTC.

This clonotype was seen more than once but under ten times. The chain is built from TRBV5-1 and TRBJ2-1; TRBD2 is a possible D gene (6 bases). This CDR3 is 16 amino acids long. The ends were cut back, 1 base at V and 8 bases at J, with 19 bases in the middle. The germline V gene encodes CDR1 SGHRS and CDR2 YFSETQ. DNA of the CDR3: TGCGCCAGCAGCTTGAATCGGCGGGGAGGTCCCGATGAGCAGTTCTTC. Translated, it gives CASSLNRRGGPDEQFF. Complete variable domain (other parts from reference TRBV5-1 and TRBJ2-1): KAGVTQTPRYLIKTRGQQVTLSCSPISGHRSVSWYQQTPGQGLQFLFEYFSETQRNKGNFPGRFSGRQFSNSRSEMNVSTLELGDSALYLCASSLNRRGGPDEQFFGPGTRLTVL.

This rearrangement joins TRBV20-1 to TRBJ2-1, with TRBD2 identical over 7 bases. The CDR3 length is 13 residues. Germline CDR1 is DFQATT and CDR2 is SNEGSKA (reference sequence). Germline trimming cut 2 bases from V and 8 bases from J; bases unmatched to any gene: 6. In DNA form, the CDR3 reads TGCAGTGCTAGAATCCTAGCGGTCTATGAGCAGTTCTTC. It yields the protein CSARILAVYEQFF.

This clonotype turned up a few times. The V and J genes are TRBV20-1 and TRBJ2-2; D is undetermined. CDR3 length: 15 residues. Trimming stripped 2 bases from V and 5 bases from J, with 15 bases between. From germline, CDR1 is DFQATT and CDR2 SNEGSKA (reference sequence). CDR3 DNA: TGCAGTGCTAGACTAGGGCCCTACGGGACCGGGGAGCTGTTTTTT. Its protein is CSARLGPYGTGELFF.